The clone carrying this T cell receptor (beta chain) turned up a few times. Caucasian, healthy and from Russia, the donors were aged between roughly 6 and 95. This sample was taken from a study of blood T cells in healthy people across ages. CDR1 is MDHEN and CDR2 is SYDVKM in the germline V gene. Trimming left V 6 bases short and J 12 bases short, with 21 bases between. The CDR3 consists of 13 residues. Together with a sample-barcoded 5' primer, a J-beta primer mix was included in a second PCR lasting about 7 to 12 cycles. TCRdb used MiXCR to reprocess the 5' RACE reads, holding one entry per CDR3 protein. Here the sample spans about 970,000 distinct CDR3 sequences, just over 50% being singletons.

Sequencing was performed on blood. The gene calls are TRBV28 and TRBJ2-7; D might be TRBD1 or TRBD2, each matching 5 bases. The sequence was obtained from a woman aged 60 to 75 in good health. CDR3 in amino acids: CASSLVSGRGLYF. The CDR3 region has the DNA TGTGCCAGCAGCCTAGTCTCGGGACGCGGTCTGTACTTC. Using reference TRBV28 and TRBJ2-7 for the parts outside the CDR3, the full variable domain is DVKVTQSSRYLVKRTGEKVFLECVQDMDHENMFWYRQDPGLGLRLIYFSYDVKMKEKGDIPEGYSVSREKKERFSLILESASTNQTSMYLCASSLVSGRGLYFGPGTRLTVT.